The 8 T cell receptor beta chains below were found in one sample sequenced in a study of T cell responses to AZD1222 COVID-19 vaccine. This table comes from immunoSEQ multiplex PCR, and its TCRdb copy is limited to in-frame clones, with some not included. This repertoire shows 140,000 to 150,000 clones, around 89% found once; its top ten account for around 1.5%. Sequenced material: peripheral blood, taken on day 0 of AZD1222 vaccination. These receptors all stem from an adult in good health.

The chain employs TRBV7-9 and TRBJ1-4; the D is unclear. Trimming removed 1 base at V and 4 bases at J, with 13 bases between. CDR3 length: 16 amino acids. CDR1 is SEHNR, CDR2 FQNEAQ, per germline (reference sequence). The DNA of the CDR3 is TGTGCCAGCAGCTTAGGAAAGGCAGGAGTTAATGAAAAACTGTTTTTT. It translates to CASSLGKAGVNEKLFF.

The rearrangement joins TRBV5-1 to TRBJ2-7, with TRBD1 matching 10 bases. The CDR3 contains 15 residues. The germline V gene encodes CDR1 SGHRS and CDR2 YFSETQ. The ends lost 3 bases at V and 0 bases at J; junction bases unmatched: 3. CDR3 in DNA: TGCGCCAGCAGCTGGGGACAGGGGATCTCCTACGAGCAGTACTTC. Amino acids: CASSWGQGISYEQYF.

The sample holds a few counts of this clone. This sequence joins TRBV6-5 and TRBJ1-3; 9 bases fit TRBD1. Germline assignment: CDR1 MNHEY and CDR2 SVGAGI. The trim removed 4 bases at V and 4 bases at J, leaving 5 bases unmatched. The CDR3 has 15 amino acids. CDR3 nucleotides: TGTGCCAGCAGTTCCGGACAGGGGTCCGGAAACACCATATATTTT. Protein: CASSSGQGSGNTIYF.

A few counts support this clone. The CDR3 sequence: CASSDRAVPEKLFF. In DNA form, the CDR3 reads TGCGCCAGCAGTGATCGGGCAGTACCTGAAAAACTGTTTTTT. The V and J genes are TRBV10-1 and TRBJ1-4, with unresolved D. The CDR3 is made up of 14 amino acids. CDR1 is WNHNN and CDR2 is SYGVQD in the germline V gene (reference sequence). The V end was cut by 3 bases, the J end by 7 bases, with 12 bases between.

This chain uses TRBV19 with TRBJ1-1; TRBD1 matches 10 bases. Trimming took 8 bases from V and 5 from J; bases not matched to a gene: 8. This CDR3 region has 14 residues. Germline assignment: CDR1 LNHDA and CDR2 SQIVND (reference sequence). CDR3 nucleotide sequence: TGTGCCAGTCGGCGGACAGGGGGTTGGACTGAAGCTTTCTTT. Its protein is CASRRTGGWTEAFF.

The V gene is TRBV19, the J gene TRBJ2-7; D is possibly TRBD1 (5 bases). There are 13 residues in the CDR3. Germline V gene sequence: CDR1 LNHDA, CDR2 SQIVND (reference sequence). V lost 2 bases and J 4 bases, leaving 9 bases between the germline ends. CDR3 residues: CASSIQGGYEQYF. The CDR3 DNA reads as TGTGCCAGTAGTATACAGGGTGGGTACGAGCAGTACTTC.

The gene calls are TRBV6-1 and TRBJ2-3; D not resolved. Germline V gene lookup returns CDR1 MNHNS and CDR2 SASEGT. There are 14 residues in the CDR3. Between the trimmed V and J ends, which lost 3 bases and 4 bases, there was a span of 11 bases. The CDR3 nucleotides are TGTGCCAGCAGTGAGACCCGAAGGGCAGATACGCAGTATTTT. Translating it yields CASSETRRADTQYF.

This chain connects TRBV28 to TRBJ1-5, with a weak D call TRBD1 (5 bases). Between the trimmed V and J ends, which lost 2 bases and 3 bases, there was a span of 11 bases. The CDR3 contains 15 residues. Germline V gene lookup returns CDR1 MDHEN and CDR2 SYDVKM. As DNA, the CDR3 is TGTGCCAGCAGTTTACCTACAGGAAACAATCAGCCCCAGCATTTT. It codes for CASSLPTGNNQPQHF.